The 28 T cell receptor beta chains below were found in one sample sequenced in a study of cytomegalovirus exposure and HLA in healthy donors. The protocol was immunoSEQ multiplex PCR, while the TCRdb copy is restricted to in-frame clones and leaves out a portion. The table records approximately 140,000 clones, almost 90% of them present only once. The sequenced sample was PBMCs. The receptors come from a woman aged 18-35 years in good health and CMV-seropositive.

The V and J genes are TRBV28 and TRBJ1-2; 7 bases fit TRBD1. The germline V gene encodes CDR1 MDHEN and CDR2 SYDVKM. This CDR3 is built from 14 residues. Losses at the gene ends were 7 bases for V and 0 bases for J; bases not matched to a gene: 5. CDR3 sequence (DNA): TGTGCCAGCACCTTCGGGACAGCTAACTATGGCTACACCTTC. Amino acids: CASTFGTANYGYTF.

This clone was observed a few times. The rearrangement uses TRBV10-1 and TRBJ1-5; 7 nucleotides match TRBD1. Germline V CDR1 and CDR2: WNHNN, SYGVQD (reference sequence). V lost 5 bases to trimming and J lost 5 bases; unmatched junction nucleotides: 6. The CDR3 contains 14 residues. The chain's CDR3 is CASSSTGTYQPQHF. The CDR3 bases are TGCGCCAGCAGTTCGACAGGGACATATCAGCCCCAGCATTTT.

The rearrangement joins TRBV9 to TRBJ2-5; 8 bases agree with TRBD1. Germline CDR1 reads SGDLS; CDR2 reads YYNGEE. Trimming took 3 bases from V and 5 from J; bases not matched to a gene: 6. This CDR3 region has 14 residues. The chain's CDR3 is CASSDAGGGETQYF. CDR3 DNA sequence: TGTGCCAGCAGCGACGCAGGGGGCGGGGAGACCCAGTACTTC.

The chain joins TRBV15 to TRBJ2-7; 7 nucleotides match TRBD1. Germline lookup yields CDR1 LNHNV and CDR2 YYDKDF (reference sequence). The CDR3 contains 15 residues. The junction had 9 bases not matched to a gene; V was cut back by 7 bases and J by 0 bases. CDR3: CATKLTAGGSYEQYF. The CDR3 DNA follows: TGTGCCACCAAGCTTACAGCAGGGGGCTCCTACGAGCAGTACTTC.

J is TRBJ1-2 and V is TRBV19, with TRBD1 as a possible D gene (5 bases). The CDR3 loop spans 14 amino acids. Trimming shortened V by 6 bases and J by 4 bases, and 15 bases separated the two germline ends. Germline loops: CDR1 LNHDA, CDR2 SQIVND (reference sequence). DNA of the CDR3: TGTGCCAGTAGGTTCCCGACAGACATCTATGGCTACACCTTC. Protein product: CASRFPTDIYGYTF.

The V and J genes are TRBV4-1 and TRBJ2-1; a possible D gene is TRBD2 (5 bases). The CDR3 has 17 residues. Germline loops: CDR1 MGHRA, CDR2 YSYEKL. V was cut by 4 bases and J by 0 bases, with 16 bases left in between. The CDR3 nucleotides read TGCGCCAGCAGCCCACTTTCACCCGGGGTCTCCTACAATGAGCAGTTCTTC. This translates into CASSPLSPGVSYNEQFF.

This chain uses TRBV19 with TRBJ1-5; 10 positions agree with TRBD1. The CDR3 is made up of 18 amino acids. Germline CDR1 is LNHDA and CDR2 is SQIVND (reference sequence). V trimming: 5 bases; J trimming: 0 bases; junction bases outside the gene matches: 10. The CDR3 bases are TGTGCCAGTAGTCAGGGGACAGGGGTACGAGGTAGCAATCAGCCCCAGCATTTT. It yields the protein CASSQGTGVRGSNQPQHF.

The genes are TRBV5-4 and TRBJ1-6, with 7 bases that match TRBD1. The CDR3 loop spans 13 amino acids. Germline lookup yields CDR1 SGHNT and CDR2 YYREEE (reference sequence). The V gene end was trimmed by 9 bases and the J gene end by 7 bases; junction bases not matched to a gene: 7. CDR3 bases: TGTGCCATCAAGACAGGGCGGAATTCACCCCTCCACTTT. Protein sequence: CAIKTGRNSPLHF. The full variable domain, rest sourced from reference TRBV5-4 and TRBJ1-6, is ETGVTQSPTHLIKTRGQQVTLRCSSQSGHNTVSWYQQALGQGPQFIFQYYREEENGRGNFPPRFSGLQFPNYSSELNVNALELDDSALYLCAIKTGRNSPLHFGNGTRLTVT.

This clone was found once. In nucleotides, the CDR3 is TGTGCCAGCAGCTTAGATCCAGCGGGGGAGCAGTTCTTC. Translation: CASSLDPAGEQFF. The V gene is TRBV7-9, the J gene TRBJ2-1; TRBD2 agrees at 7 bases. Losses at the gene ends were 1 base for V and 10 bases for J; bases not matched to a gene: 4. CDR1 is SEHNR, CDR2 FQNEAQ, per germline (reference sequence). There are 13 residues in the CDR3.

There are a few counts of this clone. The chain uses TRBV30 and TRBJ2-5; D not certain. V was clipped by 4 bases and J by 2 bases, with 8 bases between them. The CDR3 spans 12 residues. Germline CDR1 reads GTSNPN; CDR2 reads SVGIG (reference sequence). The DNA of the CDR3 is TGTGCCTGGAAGTGGAGTCAAGAGACCCAGTACTTC. The encoded protein is CAWKWSQETQYF.

V usage is TRBV11-2 and J usage is TRBJ1-1; TRBD1 aligns across 7 bases. The CDR3 length is 13 residues. The V gene's germline CDR1 is SGHAT and CDR2 FQNNGV. J was trimmed by 7 bases and V by 3 bases; bases with no gene match: 5. The CDR3 coding sequence is TGTGCCAGCAGCTTTAATAACAGGGGTGAAGCTTTCTTT. It is translated as CASSFNNRGEAFF.

This chain uses TRBV10-3 with TRBJ1-6; TRBD1 matches at 7 bases. The CDR3 has 16 residues. Germline loops: CDR1 ENHRY, CDR2 SYGVKD. V gave up 9 bases and J gave up 7 bases; unmatched junction bases: 15. CDR3 protein: CAMFTQGRVGNSPLHF. CDR3 DNA: TGTGCCATGTTTACACAGGGGCGGGTCGGCAATTCACCCCTCCACTTT.

The rearrangement uses TRBV19 and TRBJ1-2; D is undetermined. V was cut by 6 bases and J by 2 bases, with 10 bases left in between. This CDR3 contains 13 residues. CDR1 is LNHDA and CDR2 is SQIVND in the germline V gene (reference sequence). CDR3 DNA sequence: TGTGCCAGTAGCAGACGGGAGAACTATGGCTACACCTTC. It encodes CASSRRENYGYTF.

With regard to this clone: The same CDR3 also results from other DNA sequences found in this sample. The chain carries TRBV5-1 and TRBJ2-5, with D tentatively TRBD2 (5 bases). The V end lost 0 bases, the J end lost 2 bases, and 5 bases lay between the germline ends. CDR1 SGHRS and CDR2 YFSETQ come from the germline V gene. This CDR3 has 13 amino acids. The CDR3 nucleotides read TGCGCCAGCAGCTTGGGAGGGCAAGAGACCCAGTACTTC. Protein product: CASSLGGQETQYF.

The chain couples TRBV7-9 to TRBJ1-2; 7 bases line up with TRBD1. CDR3 length equals 12 residues. Per the germline V gene, CDR1 is SEHNR and CDR2 is FQNEAQ (reference sequence). J was trimmed by 6 bases and V by 6 bases; bases with no gene match: 4. CDR3 sequence (DNA): TGTGCCAGCAGTCAGGGGGAGAATGGCTACACCTTC. It codes for CASSQGENGYTF.

The chain employs TRBV12-5 and TRBJ2-2; 12 bases are shared with TRBD2. CDR1 LGHNT and CDR2 FRNRAP come from the germline V gene. With V trimmed by 5 bases and J by 4 bases, 5 bases remained unmatched. The CDR3 runs to 16 residues. Written as DNA, the CDR3 is TGTGCTAGTGGTCTACGACTAGCGGGGGTCACCGGGGAGCTGTTTTTT. Its translation: CASGLRLAGVTGELFF.

The chain combines TRBV11-2 with TRBJ2-3, with unresolved D. Per the germline V gene, CDR1 is SGHAT and CDR2 is FQNNGV. CDR3 size: 16 residues. V was pared by 1 base and J by 2 bases, with 13 bases between. CDR3 amino acids: CASSLGVSRITDTQYF. The DNA for the CDR3 is TGTGCCAGCAGCTTAGGAGTGTCCCGAATCACAGATACGCAGTATTTT.

The V and J genes are TRBV29-1 and TRBJ2-7; TRBD1 aligns across 11 bases. V trimming: 7 bases; J trimming: 4 bases; junction bases outside the gene matches: 6. The length of the CDR3 is 13 residues. The germline V gene has CDR1 SQVTM and CDR2 ANQGSEA. CDR3 in DNA: TGCAGCGCCTTGGGACAGGGGGGTTACGAGCAGTACTTC. This sequence encodes CSALGQGGYEQYF.

The chain carries TRBV6-5 and TRBJ2-7; D might be TRBD2 (6 bases). V lost 0 bases and J 4 bases, leaving 16 bases between the germline ends. The CDR3 has 16 residues. CDR1 and CDR2 from the germline V gene are MNHEY and SVGAGI. The CDR3 coding sequence is TGTGCCAGCAGTTACTCGAAGTACGGGAGTGAGTACGAGCAGTACTTC. Translating it yields CASSYSKYGSEYEQYF.

This chain uses TRBV30 with TRBJ2-3; D gene uncertain. V was shortened by 4 bases and J by 0 bases, with 8 bases between the two germline ends. Germline V lookup: CDR1 GTSNPN, CDR2 SVGIG (reference sequence). This CDR3 has 13 amino acids. The DNA of the CDR3 is TGTGCCTGGAACGATCTAAGCACAGATACGCAGTATTTT. Its protein is CAWNDLSTDTQYF. The complete variable domain, with remaining parts taken from reference TRBV30 and TRBJ2-3, reads SQTIHQWPATLVQPVGSPLSLECTVEGTSNPNLYWYRQAAGRGLQLLFYSVGIGQISSEVPQNLSASRPQDRQFILSSKKLLLSDSGFYLCAWNDLSTDTQYFGPGTRLTVL.

This clone was detected only a few times. This sequence joins TRBV28 and TRBJ2-2; perhaps TRBD1 as D (6 bases). Germline V gene lookup returns CDR1 MDHEN and CDR2 SYDVKM. The CDR3 covers 15 residues. V was clipped by 6 bases and J by 5 bases, with 16 bases between them. This CDR3 reads CASSPPQGSTGELFF. CDR3 nucleotides: TGTGCCAGCAGCCCTCCACAGGGATCGACCGGGGAGCTGTTTTTT.

The chain recombines TRBV25-1 with TRBJ2-1; D gene unclear. Trimming left V 1 base short and J 15 bases short, with 16 bases between. The CDR3 length is 13 residues. CDR1 and CDR2 from the germline V gene are MGHDK and SYGVNS. The CDR3 loop is CASSESIGSHRFF. The CDR3 DNA is TGTGCCAGCAGTGAATCCATCGGTTCCCATAGGTTCTTC.

This clone was counted a single time. One base away lies a much larger clone, so this may be a sequencing read error. This sequence joins TRBV6-5 and TRBJ1-2; D ambiguous. V lost 8 bases and J 2 bases, leaving 6 bases between the germline ends. The CDR3 has 11 amino acids. CDR1 is MNHEY, CDR2 SVGAGI, per germline. Here the CDR3 reads CASGQNYGYTF. CDR3 DNA: TGTGCCAGCGGGCAGAACTATGGCTACACCTTC.

This chain joins TRBV28 and TRBJ1-2; 7 bases line up with TRBD1. The CDR3 has 14 residues. Germline V gene lookup returns CDR1 MDHEN and CDR2 SYDVKM. V shed 5 bases, J shed 8 bases, and the junction held 11 bases outside the gene matches. The CDR3 DNA reads TGTGCCAGCAGTCCACTCCGGGACAGTGAAGGCTACACCTTC. It specifies CASSPLRDSEGYTF.

The CDR3 sequence: CASSYVTSGIYNEQFF. The CDR3 nucleotides are TGTGCCAGCAGTTACGTAACTAGCGGGATTTACAATGAGCAGTTCTTC. V is TRBV6-5 and J is TRBJ2-1; 10 bases map to TRBD2. The junction had 5 bases not matched to a gene; V was cut back by 2 bases and J by 4 bases. The germline gives CDR1 MNHEY, CDR2 SVGAGI. The CDR3 has 16 residues.

The CDR3 region has the DNA TGTGCCAGCAGTGGCAGAAACACCGGGGAGCTGTTTTTT. Its translation: CASSGRNTGELFF. The rearrangement uses TRBV6-5 and TRBJ2-2; D remains ambiguous. Trimming shortened V by 5 bases and J by 2 bases, and 6 bases separated the two germline ends. The germline CDR1 and CDR2 sequences are MNHEY and SVGAGI. This CDR3 is 13 amino acids long.

J is TRBJ2-5 and V is TRBV10-3; 7 bases match TRBD2. Looked up from germline, CDR1 is ENHRY and CDR2 is SYGVKD. The V gene end was trimmed by 4 bases and the J gene end by 3 bases; junction bases not matched to a gene: 5. The CDR3 runs 14 residues. The chain's CDR3 is CAISGLGGEETQYF. CDR3 in DNA: TGTGCCATCAGTGGCCTTGGGGGGGAAGAGACCCAGTACTTC.

This clone was counted a few times. The chain recombines TRBV11-2 with TRBJ2-7; D perhaps matches TRBD2 (7 bases). The V end was cut by 3 bases, the J end by 6 bases, with 15 bases between. This CDR3 is built from 14 residues. Germline V gene data show CDR1 as SGHAT and CDR2 as FQNNGV. CDR3 protein: CASSLAQGGGEQYF. CDR3 nucleotide sequence: TGTGCCAGCAGCTTGGCGCAGGGAGGGGGCGAGCAGTACTTC.